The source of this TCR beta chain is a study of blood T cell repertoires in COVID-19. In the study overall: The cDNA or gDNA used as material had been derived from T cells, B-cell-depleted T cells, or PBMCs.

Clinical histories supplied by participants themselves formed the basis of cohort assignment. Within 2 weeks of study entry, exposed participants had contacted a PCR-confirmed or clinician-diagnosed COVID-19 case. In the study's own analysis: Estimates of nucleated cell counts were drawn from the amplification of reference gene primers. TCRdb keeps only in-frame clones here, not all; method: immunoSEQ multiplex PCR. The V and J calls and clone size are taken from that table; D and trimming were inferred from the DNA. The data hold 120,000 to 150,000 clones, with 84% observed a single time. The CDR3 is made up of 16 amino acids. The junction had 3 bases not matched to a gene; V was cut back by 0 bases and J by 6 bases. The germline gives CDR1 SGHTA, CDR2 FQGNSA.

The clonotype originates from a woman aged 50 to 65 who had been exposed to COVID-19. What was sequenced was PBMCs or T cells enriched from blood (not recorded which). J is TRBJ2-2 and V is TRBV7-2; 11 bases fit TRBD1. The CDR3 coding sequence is TGTGCCAGCAGCTTAGCGGGACAGGGGGGAGCCGGGGAGCTGTTTTTT. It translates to CASSLAGQGGAGELFF. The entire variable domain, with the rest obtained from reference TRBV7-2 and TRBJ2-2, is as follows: GAGVSQSPSNKVTEKGKDVELRCDPISGHTALYWYRQSLGQGLEFLIYFQGNSAPDKSGLPSDRFSAERTGGSVSTLTIQRTQQEDSAVYLCASSLAGQGGAGELFFGEGSRLTVL.